The clone carrying this T cell receptor beta chain occurred a few times. The record originates from a study of beta chain features in type 1 diabetes. All of the isolated RNA was reverse transcribed, so expressed TCRB transcripts were sequenced. Repertoires were generated with immunoSEQ multiplex PCR, while TCRdb's copy carries only in-frame clones and drops some. The table shows approximately 160,000 clones, with approximately 8.1% occurring only once. The CDR3 covers 18 residues. Trimming left V 3 bases short and J 3 bases short, with 18 bases between. Germline V gene sequence: CDR1 LNHDA, CDR2 SQIVND (reference sequence).

The genes are TRBV19 and TRBJ1-6; D is uncertain. Sequences were obtained from central memory CD4+ T cells from blood. The sequence was obtained from a man between 18 and 35 years old in good health. The DNA of the CDR3 is TGTGCCAGTAGTATGGGAGAAGCTGGTGGTTTCTATAATTCACCCCTCCACTTT. Protein sequence: CASSMGEAGGFYNSPLHF.